This T cell receptor beta chain was retrieved from a study of T cell repertoires in cytomegalovirus infection. Overall study: The study used recently identified HLA-C-restricted and well-studied HLA-B-restricted CMV epitopes. Based on public TCR beta signatures, there were indications of CMV infection and of a matching HLA type. Study results and caveats: In two of eight donors, the top clonotype was HLA-C-restricted CMV-specific. Summed frequency of public TCR beta families distinguished CMV carriers with the relevant HLA.

This clonotype appeared a few times. What it recognizes is unknown. CDR1 is SEHNR, CDR2 FQNEAQ, per germline (reference sequence). CDR3 length: 15 amino acids. V was shortened by 5 bases and J by 5 bases, with 18 bases between the two germline ends. TCRdb reanalysed the reads using MiXCR and keeps one entry per CDR3 protein. This table has approximately 120,000 distinct CDR3 sequences, approximately 30% appearing once. This TCR was recovered from a human donor in good health (CMV status not recorded). Some clones in this sample may be carry-over from other donors' samples. The chain carries TRBV7-9 and TRBJ2-5; D not resolved. The sample consisted of CD8+ T cells from cultured PBMCs, taken from culture after CMV antigen stimulation. The CDR3 DNA sequence: TGTGCCAGCAGCCAAGCTACACTGGCCGTCGAGACCCAGTACTTC. Translating it yields CASSQATLAVETQYF.